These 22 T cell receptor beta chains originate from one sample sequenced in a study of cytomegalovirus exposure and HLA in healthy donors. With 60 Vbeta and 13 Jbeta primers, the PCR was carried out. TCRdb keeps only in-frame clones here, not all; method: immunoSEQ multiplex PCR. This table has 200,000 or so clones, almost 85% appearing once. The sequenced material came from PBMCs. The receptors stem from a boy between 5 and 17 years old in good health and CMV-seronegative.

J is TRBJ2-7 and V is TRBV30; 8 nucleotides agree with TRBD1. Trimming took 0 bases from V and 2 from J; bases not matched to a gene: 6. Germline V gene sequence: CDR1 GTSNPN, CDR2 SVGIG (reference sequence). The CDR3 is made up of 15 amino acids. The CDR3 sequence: CAWSVRQGWPYEQYF. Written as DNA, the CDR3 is TGTGCCTGGAGTGTACGACAGGGGTGGCCCTACGAGCAGTACTTC.

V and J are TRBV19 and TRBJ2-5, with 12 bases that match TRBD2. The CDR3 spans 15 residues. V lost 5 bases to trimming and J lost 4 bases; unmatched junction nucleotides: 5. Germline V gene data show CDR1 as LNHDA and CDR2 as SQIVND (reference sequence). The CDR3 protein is CASSQLAGGSETQYF. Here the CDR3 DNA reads TGTGCCAGTAGTCAGCTAGCGGGGGGGTCAGAGACCCAGTACTTC.

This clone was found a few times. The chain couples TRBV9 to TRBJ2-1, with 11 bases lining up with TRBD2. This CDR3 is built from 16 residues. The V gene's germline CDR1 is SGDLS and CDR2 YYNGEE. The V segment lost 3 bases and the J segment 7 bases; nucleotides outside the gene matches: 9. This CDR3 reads CASSGVSGRAVNEQFF. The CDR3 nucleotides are TGTGCCAGCAGCGGAGTTAGCGGGAGGGCCGTTAATGAGCAGTTCTTC.

Here the CDR3 DNA reads TGTGCCAGCAGTTCTGGGACTGTAGTGGGGGAGACCCAGTACTTC. This translates into CASSSGTVVGETQYF. The rearrangement joins TRBV28 to TRBJ2-5, with D possibly TRBD2 on 6 matching bases. CDR1 and CDR2 (germline): MDHEN, SYDVKM. Trimming cost V 4 bases and J 5 bases, with 17 bases left between them. CDR3 length equals 15 residues. Together with reference TRBV28 and TRBJ2-5, the CDR3 gives the full variable domain: DVKVTQSSRYLVKRTGEKVFLECVQDMDHENMFWYRQDPGLGLRLIYFSYDVKMKEKGDIPEGYSVSREKKERFSLILESASTNQTSMYLCASSSGTVVGETQYFGPGTRLLVL.

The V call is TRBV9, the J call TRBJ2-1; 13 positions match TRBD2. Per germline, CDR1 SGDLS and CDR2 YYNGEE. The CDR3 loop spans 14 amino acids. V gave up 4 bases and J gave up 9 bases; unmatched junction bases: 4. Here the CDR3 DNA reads TGTGCCAGCAGCCTGGGACTAGCGGGACTTGAGCAGTTCTTC. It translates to CASSLGLAGLEQFF.

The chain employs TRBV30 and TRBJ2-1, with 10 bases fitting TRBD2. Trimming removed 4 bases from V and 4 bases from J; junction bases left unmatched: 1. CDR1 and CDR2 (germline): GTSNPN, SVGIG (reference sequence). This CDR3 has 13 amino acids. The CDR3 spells CAWTSGGYNEQFF. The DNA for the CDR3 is TGTGCCTGGACTAGCGGGGGTTACAATGAGCAGTTCTTC.

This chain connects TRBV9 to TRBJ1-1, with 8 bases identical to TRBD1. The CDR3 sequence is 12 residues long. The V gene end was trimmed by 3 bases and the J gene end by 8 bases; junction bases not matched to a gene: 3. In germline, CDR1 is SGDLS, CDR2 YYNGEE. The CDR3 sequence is CASSARGLEAFF. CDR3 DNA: TGTGCCAGCAGCGCCAGGGGGCTGGAAGCTTTCTTT.

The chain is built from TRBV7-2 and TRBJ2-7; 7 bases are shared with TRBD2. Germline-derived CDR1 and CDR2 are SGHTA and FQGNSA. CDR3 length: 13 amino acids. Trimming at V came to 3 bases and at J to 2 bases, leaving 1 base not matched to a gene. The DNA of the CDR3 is TGTGCCAGCAGCTTTGCGGGGGCCTACGAGCAGTACTTC. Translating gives CASSFAGAYEQYF.

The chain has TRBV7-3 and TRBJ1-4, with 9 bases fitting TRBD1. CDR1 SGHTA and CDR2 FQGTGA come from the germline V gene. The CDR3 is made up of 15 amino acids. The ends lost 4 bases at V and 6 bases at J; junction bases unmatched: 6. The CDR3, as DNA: TGTGCCAGCAGCTACGGACAGGGGCCGGATGAAAAACTGTTTTTT. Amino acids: CASSYGQGPDEKLFF.

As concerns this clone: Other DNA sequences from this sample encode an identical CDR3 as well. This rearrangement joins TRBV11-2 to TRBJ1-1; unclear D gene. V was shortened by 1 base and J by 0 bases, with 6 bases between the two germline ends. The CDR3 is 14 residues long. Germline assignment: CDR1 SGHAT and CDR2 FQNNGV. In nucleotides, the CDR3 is TGTGCCAGCAGCTTAGCACTTATGAACACTGAAGCTTTCTTT. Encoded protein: CASSLALMNTEAFF. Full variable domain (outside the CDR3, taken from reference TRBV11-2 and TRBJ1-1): EAGVAQSPRYKIIEKRQSVAFWCNPISGHATLYWYQQILGQGPKLLIQFQNNGVVDDSQLPKDRFSAERLKGVDSTLKIQPAKLEDSAVYLCASSLALMNTEAFFGQGTRLTVV.

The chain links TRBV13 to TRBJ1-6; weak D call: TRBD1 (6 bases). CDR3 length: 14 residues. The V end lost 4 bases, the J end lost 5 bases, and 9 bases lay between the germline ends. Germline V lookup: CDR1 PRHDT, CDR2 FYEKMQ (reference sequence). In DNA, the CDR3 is TGTGCCAGCAGCTCCTACAGGGATAATTCACCCCTCCACTTT. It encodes CASSSYRDNSPLHF.

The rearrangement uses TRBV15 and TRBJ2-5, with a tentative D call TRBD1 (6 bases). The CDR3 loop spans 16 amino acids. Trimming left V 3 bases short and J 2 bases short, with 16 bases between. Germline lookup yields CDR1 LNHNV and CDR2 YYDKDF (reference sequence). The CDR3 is CATSRASDRRQETQYF. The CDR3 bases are TGTGCCACCAGCAGGGCAAGCGACAGGAGACAAGAGACCCAGTACTTC.

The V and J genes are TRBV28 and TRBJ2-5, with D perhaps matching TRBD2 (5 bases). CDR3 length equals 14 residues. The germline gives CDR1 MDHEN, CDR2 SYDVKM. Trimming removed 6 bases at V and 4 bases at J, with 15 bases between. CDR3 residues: CASSNLRGIETQYF. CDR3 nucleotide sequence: TGTGCCAGCAGCAACCTTCGGGGTATAGAGACCCAGTACTTC.

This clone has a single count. CDR3 amino acids: CASSVEPAGTNYGYTF. The CDR3 DNA reads as TGTGCCAGCAGCGTAGAACCTGCCGGGACTAACTATGGCTACACCTTC. This chain joins TRBV9 and TRBJ1-2; D remains unclear. CDR3 length: 16 residues. CDR1 is SGDLS, CDR2 YYNGEE, per germline. V lost 0 bases, J lost 0 bases, and 12 bases lay in between.

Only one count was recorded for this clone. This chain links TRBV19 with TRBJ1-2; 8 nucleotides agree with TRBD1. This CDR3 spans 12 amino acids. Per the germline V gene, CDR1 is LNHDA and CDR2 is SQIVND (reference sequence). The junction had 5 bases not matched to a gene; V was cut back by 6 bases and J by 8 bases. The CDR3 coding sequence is TGTGCCAGTAGCCACAGGGGGGACGGCTACACCTTC. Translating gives CASSHRGDGYTF.

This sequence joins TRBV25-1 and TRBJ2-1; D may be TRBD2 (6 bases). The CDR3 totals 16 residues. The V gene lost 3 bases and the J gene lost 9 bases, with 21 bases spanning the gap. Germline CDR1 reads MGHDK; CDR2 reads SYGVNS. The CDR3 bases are TGTGCCAGCAGTGACCCGGGACGACGGGGGAATGGTGAGCAGTTCTTC. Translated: CASSDPGRRGNGEQFF. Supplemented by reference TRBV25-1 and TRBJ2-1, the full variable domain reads EADIYQTPRYLVIGTGKKITLECSQTMGHDKMYWYQQDPGMELHLIHYSYGVNSTEKGDLSSESTVSRIRTEHFPLTLESARPSHTSQYLCASSDPGRRGNGEQFFGPGTRLTVL.

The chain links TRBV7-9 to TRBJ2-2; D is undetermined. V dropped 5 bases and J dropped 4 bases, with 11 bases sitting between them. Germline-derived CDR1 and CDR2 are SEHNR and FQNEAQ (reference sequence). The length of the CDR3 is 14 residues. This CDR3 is CASSPRVPTGELFF. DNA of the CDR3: TGTGCCAGCAGCCCCCGGGTCCCCACCGGGGAGCTGTTTTTT.

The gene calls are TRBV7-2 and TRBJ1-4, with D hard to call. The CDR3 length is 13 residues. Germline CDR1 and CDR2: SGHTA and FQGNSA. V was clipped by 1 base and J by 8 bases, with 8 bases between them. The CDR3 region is CASSLVREEKLFF. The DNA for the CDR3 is TGTGCCAGCAGCTTAGTGCGGGAAGAAAAACTGTTTTTT.

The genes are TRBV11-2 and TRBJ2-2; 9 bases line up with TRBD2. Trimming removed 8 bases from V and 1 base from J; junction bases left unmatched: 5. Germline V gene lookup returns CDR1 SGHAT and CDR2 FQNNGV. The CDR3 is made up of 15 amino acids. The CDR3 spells CASGNSGRNTGELFF. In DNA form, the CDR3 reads TGTGCCAGCGGGAATAGCGGGAGGAACACCGGGGAGCTGTTTTTT. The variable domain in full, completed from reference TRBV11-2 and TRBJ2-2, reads EAGVAQSPRYKIIEKRQSVAFWCNPISGHATLYWYQQILGQGPKLLIQFQNNGVVDDSQLPKDRFSAERLKGVDSTLKIQPAKLEDSAVYLCASGNSGRNTGELFFGEGSRLTVL.

The CDR3: CSAGNTEAFF. In DNA form, the CDR3 reads TGCAGTGCCGGTAACACTGAAGCTTTCTTT. The chain is built from TRBV20-1 and TRBJ1-1; the D is unclear. Looked up from germline, CDR1 is DFQATT and CDR2 is SNEGSKA (reference sequence). V was cut by 6 bases and J by 2 bases, with 4 bases left in between. This CDR3 is 10 amino acids long.

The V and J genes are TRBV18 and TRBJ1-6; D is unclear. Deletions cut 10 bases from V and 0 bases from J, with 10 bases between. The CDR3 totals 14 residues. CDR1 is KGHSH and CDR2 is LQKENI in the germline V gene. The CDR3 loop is CATQRGSYNSPLHF. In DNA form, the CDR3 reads TGTGCCACCCAGAGAGGCTCCTATAATTCACCCCTCCACTTT.

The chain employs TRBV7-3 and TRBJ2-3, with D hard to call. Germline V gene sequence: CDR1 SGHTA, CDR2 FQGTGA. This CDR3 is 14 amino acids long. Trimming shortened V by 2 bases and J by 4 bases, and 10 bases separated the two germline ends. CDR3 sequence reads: CASSLWFSPDTQYF. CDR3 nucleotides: TGTGCCAGCAGCTTATGGTTTAGTCCAGATACGCAGTATTTT.